The text below deals with one T cell receptor beta chain. The data derive from a study of CD8 T cells in ankylosing spondylitis. V lost 7 bases to trimming and J lost 5 bases; unmatched junction nucleotides: 5. Germline V gene lookup returns CDR1 DFQATT and CDR2 SNEGSKA (reference sequence). The CDR3 sequence is 12 residues long. By quantitative 5'-RACE with molecular barcodes, the TCR beta libraries were made. One entry per CDR3 protein results from TCRdb running MiXCR on the 5' RACE reads. The sample gives approximately 300,000 distinct CDR3 sequences, around 18% of which show up once; 7.8% is in the top ten.

The rearrangement uses TRBV20-1 and TRBJ2-5; the match to TRBD2 covers 9 bases. The origin of this receptor is a male donor with ankylosing spondylitis or in good health (not recorded which). The sample comprised blood, either unsorted or a sorted T cell fraction (not recorded which). CDR3 in DNA: TGCAGTGTTGCGGGAGGGTTGGAGACCCAGTACTTC. Translated: CSVAGGLETQYF.